This T cell receptor (beta chain) was recorded in a study of T cells in Graves' hyperthyroidism and ophthalmopathy. Whole-study results and caveats: Ophthalmopathy, as predicted by the model, came a median roughly 6.5 months after the prediction. Most thyroid-expanded clonotypes above 0.001 were also found in blood.

Graves' hyperthyroidism was deemed stable absent ophthalmopathy progression within 18 months. The table lists this clonotype with many counts. Its specificity is unknown. The TCR beta CDR3 regions underwent amplification using RNA transcripts as the source. First-round RT-PCR of the TCR CDR3 relied on the HTBI primer set. TCRdb called the multiplex PCR reads again in MiXCR, with one record for every CDR3 protein. Here the sample spans hundreds of thousands of distinct CDR3 sequences, about 14% being singletons. The CDR3 contains 19 residues. The V gene's germline CDR1 is SNHLY and CDR2 FYNNEI. J lost 1 base, V lost 5 bases, and 14 bases had no gene match.

This receptor was identified in a woman aged 18-29 years with Graves' hyperthyroidism. The genes are TRBV2 and TRBJ2-2; TRBD1 agrees at 9 bases. Sample: blood. The CDR3 coding sequence is TGTGCCAGCAGTCATCCCTTGGGACAGGGTCGACTGAACACCGGGGAGCTGTTTTTT. Its protein is CASSHPLGQGRLNTGELFF. The variable domain in full, completed from reference TRBV2 and TRBJ2-2, reads EPEVTQTPSHQVTQMGQEVILRCVPISNHLYFYWYRQILGQKVEFLVSFYNNEISEKSEIFDDQFSVERPDGSNFTLKIRSTKLEDSAMYFCASSHPLGQGRLNTGELFFGEGSRLTVL.